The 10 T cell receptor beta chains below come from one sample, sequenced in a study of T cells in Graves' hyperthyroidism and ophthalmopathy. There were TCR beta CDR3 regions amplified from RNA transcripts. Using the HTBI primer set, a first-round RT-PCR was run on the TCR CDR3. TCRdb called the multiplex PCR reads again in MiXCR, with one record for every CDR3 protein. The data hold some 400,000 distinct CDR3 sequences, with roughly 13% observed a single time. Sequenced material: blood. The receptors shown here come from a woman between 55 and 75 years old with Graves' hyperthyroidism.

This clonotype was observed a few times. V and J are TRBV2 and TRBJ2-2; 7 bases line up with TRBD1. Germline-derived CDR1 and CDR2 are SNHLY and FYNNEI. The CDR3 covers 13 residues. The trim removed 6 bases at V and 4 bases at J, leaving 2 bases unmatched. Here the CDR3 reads CASRGGSTGELFF. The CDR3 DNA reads TGTGCCAGCAGAGGGGGCAGCACCGGGGAGCTGTTTTTT.

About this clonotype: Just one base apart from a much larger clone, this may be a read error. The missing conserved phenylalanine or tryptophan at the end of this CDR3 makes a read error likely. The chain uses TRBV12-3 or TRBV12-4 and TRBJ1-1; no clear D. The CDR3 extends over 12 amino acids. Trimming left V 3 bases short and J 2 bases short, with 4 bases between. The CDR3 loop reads CASSFGNTEAFL. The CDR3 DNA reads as TGTGCCAGCAGTTTTGGTAACACTGAAGCTTTCCTT.

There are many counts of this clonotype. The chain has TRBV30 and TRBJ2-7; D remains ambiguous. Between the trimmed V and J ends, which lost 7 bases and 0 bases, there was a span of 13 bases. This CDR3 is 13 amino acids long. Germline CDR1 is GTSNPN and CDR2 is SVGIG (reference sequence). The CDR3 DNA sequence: TGTGCCTACACTCTTCTAGACTCCTACGAGCAGTACTTC. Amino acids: CAYTLLDSYEQYF.

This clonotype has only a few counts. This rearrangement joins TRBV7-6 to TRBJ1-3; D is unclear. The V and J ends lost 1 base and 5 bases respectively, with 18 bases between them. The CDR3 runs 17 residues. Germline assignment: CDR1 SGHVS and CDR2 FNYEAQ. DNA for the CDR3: TGTGCCAGCAGCTTAGTTCCTAGGCGAGGAGAGAGAAACACCATATATTTT. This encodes CASSLVPRRGERNTIYF.

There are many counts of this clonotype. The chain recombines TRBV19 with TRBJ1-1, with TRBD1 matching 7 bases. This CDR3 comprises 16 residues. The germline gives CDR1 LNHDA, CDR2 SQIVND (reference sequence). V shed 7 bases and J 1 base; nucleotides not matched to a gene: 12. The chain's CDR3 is CASKRGEGAKNTEAFF. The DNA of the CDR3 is TGTGCCAGTAAAAGAGGGGAGGGGGCGAAGAACACTGAAGCTTTCTTT.

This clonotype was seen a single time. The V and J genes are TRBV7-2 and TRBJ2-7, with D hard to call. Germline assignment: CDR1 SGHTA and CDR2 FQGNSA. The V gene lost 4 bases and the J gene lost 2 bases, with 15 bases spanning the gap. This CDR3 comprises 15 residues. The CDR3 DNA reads TGTGCCAGCAGCTCCGGCGGTCACAAAACCTACGAGCAGTACTTC. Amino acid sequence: CASSSGGHKTYEQYF.

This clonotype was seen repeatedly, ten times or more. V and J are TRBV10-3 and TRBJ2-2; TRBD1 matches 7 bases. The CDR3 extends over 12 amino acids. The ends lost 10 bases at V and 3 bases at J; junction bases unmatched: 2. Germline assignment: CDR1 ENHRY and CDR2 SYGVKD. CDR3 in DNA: TGTGCCACTACAGGGGACACCGGGGAGCTGTTTTTT. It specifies CATTGDTGELFF.

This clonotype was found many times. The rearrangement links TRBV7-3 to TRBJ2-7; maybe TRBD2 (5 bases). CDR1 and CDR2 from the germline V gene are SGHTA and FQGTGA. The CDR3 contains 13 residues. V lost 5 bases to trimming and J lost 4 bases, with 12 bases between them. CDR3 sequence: CASSPNRGYEQYF. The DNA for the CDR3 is TGTGCCAGCAGCCCCAACCGGGGATACGAGCAGTACTTC.

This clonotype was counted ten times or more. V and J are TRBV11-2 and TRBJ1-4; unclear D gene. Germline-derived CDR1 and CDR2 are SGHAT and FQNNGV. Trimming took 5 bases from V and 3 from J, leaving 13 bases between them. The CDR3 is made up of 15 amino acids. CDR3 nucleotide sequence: TGTGCCAGCAGCGGCCCCGCTTCGTCTAATGAAAAACTGTTTTTT. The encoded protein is CASSGPASSNEKLFF.

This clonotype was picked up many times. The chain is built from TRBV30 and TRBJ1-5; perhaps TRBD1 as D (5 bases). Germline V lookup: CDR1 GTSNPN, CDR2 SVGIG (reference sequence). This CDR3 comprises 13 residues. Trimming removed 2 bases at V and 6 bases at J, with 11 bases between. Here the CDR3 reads CAWSTLGTQPQHF. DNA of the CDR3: TGTGCCTGGAGTACTCTGGGGACTCAGCCCCAGCATTTT.